The entry that follows covers one T cell receptor beta chain sequence. Its antigen is unidentified. Amplification used 60 Vbeta primers and 13 Jbeta primers. Some clones are missing from TCRdb's copy, which holds only in-frame ones; the method was immunoSEQ multiplex PCR. Its table lists approximately 190,000 clones. These data originate in a study of cytomegalovirus exposure and HLA in healthy donors. Findings of the study overall: V- and J-gene trimming in TCR beta was tied to a missense DCLRE1C variant by an analysis performed later.

CDR3 length: 15 amino acids. V was cut by 7 bases and J by 4 bases, with 17 bases left in between. Germline CDR1 MNHNS, CDR2 SASEGT. This sequence joins TRBV6-1 and TRBJ1-5, with unresolved D. Sequenced input: PBMCs. This TCR was sampled from a man younger than 45 in good health and CMV-seronegative. CDR3 in amino acids: CASKVVLGSNQPQHF. The CDR3 coding sequence is TGTGCCAGCAAAGTAGTTTTGGGCAGTAATCAGCCCCAGCATTTT.